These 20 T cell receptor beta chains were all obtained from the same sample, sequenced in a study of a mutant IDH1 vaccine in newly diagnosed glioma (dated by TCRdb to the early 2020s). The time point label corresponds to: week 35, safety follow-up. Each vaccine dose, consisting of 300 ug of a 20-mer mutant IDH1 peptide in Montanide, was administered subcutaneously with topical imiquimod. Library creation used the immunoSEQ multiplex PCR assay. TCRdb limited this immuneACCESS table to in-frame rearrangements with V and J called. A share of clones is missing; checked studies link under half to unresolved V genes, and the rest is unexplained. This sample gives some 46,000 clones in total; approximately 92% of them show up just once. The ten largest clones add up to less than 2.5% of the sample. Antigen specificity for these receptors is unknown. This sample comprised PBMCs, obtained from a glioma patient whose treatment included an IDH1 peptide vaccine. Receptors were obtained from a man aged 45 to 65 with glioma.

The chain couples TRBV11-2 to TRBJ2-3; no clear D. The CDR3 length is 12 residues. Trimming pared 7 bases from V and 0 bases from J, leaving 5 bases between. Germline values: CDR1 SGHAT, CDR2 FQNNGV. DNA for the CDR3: TGTGCCAGCACCGCAAGCACAGATACGCAGTATTTT. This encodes CASTASTDTQYF.

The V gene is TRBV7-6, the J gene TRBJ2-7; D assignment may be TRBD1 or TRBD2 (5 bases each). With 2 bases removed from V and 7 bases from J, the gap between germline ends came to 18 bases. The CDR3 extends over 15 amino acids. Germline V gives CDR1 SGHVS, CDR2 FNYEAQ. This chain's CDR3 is CASSLSGTGLSEQYF. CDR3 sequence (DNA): TGTGCCAGCAGCTTATCCGGGACGGGGTTGTCAGAGCAGTACTTC.

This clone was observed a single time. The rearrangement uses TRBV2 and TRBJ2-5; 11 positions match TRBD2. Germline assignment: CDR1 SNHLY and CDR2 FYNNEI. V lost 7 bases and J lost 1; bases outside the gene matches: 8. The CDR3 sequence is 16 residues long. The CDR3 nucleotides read TGTGCCAGCACCCTCAAGGGACTAGCGGTCCAAGAGACCCAGTACTTC. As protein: CASTLKGLAVQETQYF. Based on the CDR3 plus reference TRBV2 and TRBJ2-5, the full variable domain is EPEVTQTPSHQVTQMGQEVILRCVPISNHLYFYWYRQILGQKVEFLVSFYNNEISEKSEIFDDQFSVERPDGSNFTLKIRSTKLEDSAMYFCASTLKGLAVQETQYFGPGTRLLVL.

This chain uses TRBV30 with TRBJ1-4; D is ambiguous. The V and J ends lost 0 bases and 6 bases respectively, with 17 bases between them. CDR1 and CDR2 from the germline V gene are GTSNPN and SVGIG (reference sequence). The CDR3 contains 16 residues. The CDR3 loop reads CAWSVTGARIHEKLFF. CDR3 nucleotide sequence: TGTGCCTGGAGTGTAACGGGCGCCCGAATCCATGAAAAACTGTTTTTT. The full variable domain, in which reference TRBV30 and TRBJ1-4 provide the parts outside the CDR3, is SQTIHQWPATLVQPVGSPLSLECTVEGTSNPNLYWYRQAAGRGLQLLFYSVGIGQISSEVPQNLSASRPQDRQFILSSKKLLLSDSGFYLCAWSVTGARIHEKLFFGSGTQLSVL.

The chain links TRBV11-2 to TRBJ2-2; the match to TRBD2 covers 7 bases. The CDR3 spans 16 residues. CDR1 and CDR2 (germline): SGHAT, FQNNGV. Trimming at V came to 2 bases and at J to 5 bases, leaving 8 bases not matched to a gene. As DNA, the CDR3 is TGTGCCAGCAGCTTACGACTAGCAAAAGGGACCGGGGAGCTGTTTTTT. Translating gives CASSLRLAKGTGELFF.

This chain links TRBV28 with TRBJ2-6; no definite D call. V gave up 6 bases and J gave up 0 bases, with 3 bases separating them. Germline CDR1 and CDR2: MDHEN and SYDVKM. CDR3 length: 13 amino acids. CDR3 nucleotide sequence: TGTGCCAGCAGACTCTCTGGGGCCAACGTCCTGACTTTC. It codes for CASRLSGANVLTF.

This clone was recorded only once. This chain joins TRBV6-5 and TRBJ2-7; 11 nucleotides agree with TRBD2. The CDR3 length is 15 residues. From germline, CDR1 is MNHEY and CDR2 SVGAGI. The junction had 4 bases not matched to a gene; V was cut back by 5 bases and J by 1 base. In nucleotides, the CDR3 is TGTGCCAGCAGTCCCGGGACTAGCGGATCCTACGAGCAGTACTTC. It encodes CASSPGTSGSYEQYF.

The CDR3 nucleotides are TGCGCCAGCAGCCCCGCGGAGGGGGTCGGGGCAGATACGCAGTATTTT. This encodes CASSPAEGVGADTQYF. The chain combines TRBV4-3 with TRBJ2-3; tentatively, D is TRBD1 or TRBD2 (6 bases each). V was trimmed by 4 bases and J by 4 bases, leaving 18 bases between them. Germline V gives CDR1 LGHNA, CDR2 YSLEER. The CDR3 totals 16 residues.

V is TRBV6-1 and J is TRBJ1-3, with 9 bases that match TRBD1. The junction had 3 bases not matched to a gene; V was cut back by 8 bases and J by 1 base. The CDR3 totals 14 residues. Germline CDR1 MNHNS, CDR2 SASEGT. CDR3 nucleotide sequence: TGTGCCAGCGGACAGGGGTGGTCTGGAAACACCATATATTTT. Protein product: CASGQGWSGNTIYF.

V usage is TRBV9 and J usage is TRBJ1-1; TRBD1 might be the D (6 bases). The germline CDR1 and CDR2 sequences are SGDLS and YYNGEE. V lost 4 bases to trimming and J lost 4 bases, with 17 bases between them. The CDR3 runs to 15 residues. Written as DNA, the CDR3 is TGTGCCAGCAGCCATAAAGGGGGAAGGGGCACTGAAGCTTTCTTT. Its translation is CASSHKGGRGTEAFF.

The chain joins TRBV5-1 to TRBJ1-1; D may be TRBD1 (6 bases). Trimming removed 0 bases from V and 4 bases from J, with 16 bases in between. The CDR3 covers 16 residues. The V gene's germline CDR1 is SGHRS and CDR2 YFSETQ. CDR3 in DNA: TGCGCCAGCAGCTTGGAGATTCGGGGGGCCGTCACTGAAGCTTTCTTT. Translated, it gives CASSLEIRGAVTEAFF. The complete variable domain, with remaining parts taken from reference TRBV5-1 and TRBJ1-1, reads KAGVTQTPRYLIKTRGQQVTLSCSPISGHRSVSWYQQTPGQGLQFLFEYFSETQRNKGNFPGRFSGRQFSNSRSEMNVSTLELGDSALYLCASSLEIRGAVTEAFFGQGTRLTVV.

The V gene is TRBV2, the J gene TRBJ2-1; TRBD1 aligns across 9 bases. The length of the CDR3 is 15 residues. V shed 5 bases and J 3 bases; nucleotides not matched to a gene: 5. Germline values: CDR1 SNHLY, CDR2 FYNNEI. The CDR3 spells CASSTGTGIYNEQFF. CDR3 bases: TGTGCCAGCAGTACCGGGACAGGGATCTACAATGAGCAGTTCTTC.

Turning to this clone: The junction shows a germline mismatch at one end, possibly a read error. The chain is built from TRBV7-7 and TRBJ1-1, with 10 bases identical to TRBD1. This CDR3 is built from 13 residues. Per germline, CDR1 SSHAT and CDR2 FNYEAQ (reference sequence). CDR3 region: CASSRDRGTEAFF. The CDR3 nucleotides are TGTGCTAGCAGTCGGGACAGGGGTACTGAAGCTTTCTTT.

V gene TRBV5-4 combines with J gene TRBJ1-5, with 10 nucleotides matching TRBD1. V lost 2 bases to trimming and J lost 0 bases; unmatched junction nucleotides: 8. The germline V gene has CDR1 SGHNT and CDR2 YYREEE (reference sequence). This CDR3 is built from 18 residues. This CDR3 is CASSFRDRGRHSNQPQHF. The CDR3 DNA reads TGTGCCAGCAGCTTCAGGGACAGGGGTCGCCATAGCAATCAGCCCCAGCATTTT.

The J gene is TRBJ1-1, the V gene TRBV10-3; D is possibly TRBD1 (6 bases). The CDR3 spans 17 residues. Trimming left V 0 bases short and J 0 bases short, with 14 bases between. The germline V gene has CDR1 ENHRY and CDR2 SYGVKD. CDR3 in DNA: TGTGCCATCAGTGAGTCGACCTCAGGGGCTTTGAACACTGAAGCTTTCTTT. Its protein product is CAISESTSGALNTEAFF.

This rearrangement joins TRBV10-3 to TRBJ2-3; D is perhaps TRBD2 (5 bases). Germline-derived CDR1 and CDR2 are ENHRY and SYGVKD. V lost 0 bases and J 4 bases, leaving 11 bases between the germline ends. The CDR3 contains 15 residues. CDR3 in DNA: TGTGCCATCAGTGAGTCCGGGGTTCTGGCAGATACGCAGTATTTT. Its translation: CAISESGVLADTQYF.

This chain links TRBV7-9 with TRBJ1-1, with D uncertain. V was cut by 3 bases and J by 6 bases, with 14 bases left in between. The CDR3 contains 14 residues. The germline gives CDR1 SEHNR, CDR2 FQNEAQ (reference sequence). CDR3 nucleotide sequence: TGTGCCAGCAGCTTGGGGAACTCGAAACCTGAAGCTTTCTTT. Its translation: CASSLGNSKPEAFF. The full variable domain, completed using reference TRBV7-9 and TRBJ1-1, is DTGVSQNPRHKITKRGQNVTFRCDPISEHNRLYWYRQTLGQGPEFLTYFQNEAQLEKSRLLSDRFSAERPKGSFSTLEIQRTEQGDSAMYLCASSLGNSKPEAFFGQGTRLTVV.

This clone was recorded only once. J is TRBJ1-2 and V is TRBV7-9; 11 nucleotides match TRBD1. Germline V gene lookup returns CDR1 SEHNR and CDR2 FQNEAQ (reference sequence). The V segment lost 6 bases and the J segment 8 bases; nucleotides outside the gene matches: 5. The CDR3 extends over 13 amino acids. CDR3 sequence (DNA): TGTGCCAGCAGGGTGGGACAGGGGGACGGCTACACCTTC. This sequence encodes CASRVGQGDGYTF.

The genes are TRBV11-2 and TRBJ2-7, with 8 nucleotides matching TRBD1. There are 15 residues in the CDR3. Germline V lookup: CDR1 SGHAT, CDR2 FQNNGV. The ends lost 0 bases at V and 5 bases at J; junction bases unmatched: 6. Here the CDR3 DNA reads TGTGCCAGCAGCTTAGAGCCAGGGGGCAGGAACGAGCAGTACTTC. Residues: CASSLEPGGRNEQYF.

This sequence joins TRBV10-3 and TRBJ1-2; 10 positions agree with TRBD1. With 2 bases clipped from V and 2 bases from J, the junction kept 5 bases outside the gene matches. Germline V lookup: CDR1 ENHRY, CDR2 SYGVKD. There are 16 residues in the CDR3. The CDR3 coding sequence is TGTGCCATCAGTGAGAAGGCGGGACAGGGGAACTATGGCTACACCTTC. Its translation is CAISEKAGQGNYGYTF.